The sequence of this T cell receptor (beta chain) was determined in a study of identical twins. The CDR3 extends over 18 amino acids. The V gene's germline CDR1 is MNHEY and CDR2 SVGEGT. The V segment lost 5 bases and the J segment 4 bases; nucleotides outside the gene matches: 20. With respect to this clonotype: The antigen remains undetermined.

Using its own MiXCR run on the 5' RACE reads, TCRdb lists one record per CDR3 protein. This table holds roughly 470,000 distinct CDR3 sequences, more than 13% found once. Healthy Caucasians alone served as donors. General observations from the study: An excess of low generation probability was shown by twin-shared out-of-frame alpha sequences. A lower insertion count was a feature of abundant cord blood beta clonotypes, with no such feature in memory repertoires.

The same data also contributed to another study, on yellow fever vaccine responses in identical twins.

The chain recombines TRBV6-2 or TRBV6-3 with TRBJ2-7; 7 positions agree with TRBD1. The source of this sequence is a woman under 30 in good health. Sequencing was done on a sample of CD4+ T cells sorted from blood. CDR3 sequence reads: CASSRGYPGKGQSYEQYF. The CDR3 bases are TGTGCCAGCAGTCGAGGGTACCCTGGTAAGGGACAGAGTTACGAGCAGTACTTC.